This T cell receptor beta chain originates from a study of T cell responses to AZD1222 COVID-19 vaccine. In the case of this clone: Its antigen remains unknown.

V was clipped by 7 bases and J by 4 bases, with 14 bases between them. The CDR3 has 13 amino acids. Germline V gene data show CDR1 as MNHEY and CDR2 as SMNVEV (reference sequence). Here immunoSEQ multiplex PCR was the method, and the copy in TCRdb shows in-frame clones only, minus some. This table holds 100,000 or so clones, approximately 88% found once. General study findings and limits: Reportedly, close to half of spike-specific TCRs are directed against unmutated variant regions.

The chain carries TRBV27 and TRBJ2-7; D might be TRBD1 (6 bases). This specimen was peripheral blood, taken on day 0 of AZD1222 vaccination. This TCR was recovered from an adult in good health. CDR3 sequence (DNA): TGTGCCAGCACCGACATGCAGGGGTACGAGCAGTACTTC. Amino acid sequence: CASTDMQGYEQYF.